Below are 3 T cell receptor beta chains sequenced from a single sample in a study of T cells expressing NK-cell markers. TCRdb reprocessed the 5' RACE reads and reports one entry per CDR3 protein, with no DNA. The sample data list about 30,000 distinct CDR3 sequences. Material for sequencing was blood T cells: a sorted CD56 or NKG2C T cell subset, CD4+ or CD8+ T cells, or bulk PBMC T cells (not recorded which). Receptors originate from a woman aged 18-70 years in good health.

The J gene is TRBJ1-1, the V gene TRBV27; TCRdb names TRBD1, which stays unverified in the absence of DNA. The CDR3 length is 15 residues. Per the germline V gene, CDR1 is MNHEY and CDR2 is SMNVEV (reference sequence). The CDR3 sequence: CASSLSRQGYTEAFF.

V and J are TRBV5-1 and TRBJ2-7; the TRBD2 assignment by TCRdb is unverifiable without DNA. The CDR3 has 14 residues. Germline values: CDR1 SGHRS, CDR2 YFSETQ. This chain's CDR3 is CASSSRAGTYEQYF.

The chain uses TRBV5-6 and TRBJ1-1; the TRBD1 assignment by TCRdb is unverifiable without DNA. CDR1 is SGHDT, CDR2 YYEEEE, per germline. This CDR3 contains 14 residues. CDR3 sequence: CASSFVGGNTEAFF.